This section outlines one T cell receptor beta chain sequence together with its context. At one boundary the junction diverges from the germline segment, which might be a read error. The sample belongs to a study of tumor and adjacent non-tumor tissue in lung cancer. The CDR3 is made up of 12 amino acids. Per germline, CDR1 SGHNT and CDR2 YENEEA. RNA was extracted from bulk tissue without any cell sorting. TCRbeta libraries were built with three rounds of nested PCR, modified from ARM-PCR. TCRdb re-analysed the multiplex PCR reads in MiXCR, keeping a single row per CDR3 protein. The table includes 100,000 to 150,000 distinct CDR3 sequences, 55% to 75% detected once.

Sequencing was performed on lung tumor tissue. The origin of this receptor is a man aged 25-40 years with non-small cell lung cancer. This chain joins TRBV11-3 and TRBJ2-7, with 7 bases identical to TRBD1. This chain's CDR3 is CDSRGTEYEQYF. The CDR3 DNA sequence: TGTGACAGCAGGGGGACAGAGTACGAGCAGTACTTC.